This T cell receptor (beta chain) is from a study of OX40 agonist ivuxolimab in advanced cancers. Study-wide background: Two patients with cutaneous melanoma and one with hepatocellular carcinoma, three in total, showed partial responses.

There are a few counts of this clone. Its antigen is not known. Notes on the study in general: The average count of expanded clones was higher among CD8+ T cells than among CD4+. Clonal expansion by week 6 occurred in CD4+ and CD8+ blood T cells (at 0.1 to 3.0 mg/kg).

Profiled with immunoSEQ multiplex PCR; TCRdb holds only in-frame clones, not every one. The table includes 30,000 to 45,000 clones, approximately 78% detected once. The source is an adult with an advanced solid tumor such as melanoma, head and neck, liver or kidney cancer. This specimen was CD4+ or CD8+ T cells sorted from blood, taken in a trial of the OX40 agonist ivuxolimab.

DNA for the CDR3: TGCGCCAGCACCACCCGAGTAACGAACACCGGGGAGCTGTTTTTT. Translation: CASTTRVTNTGELFF. V and J are TRBV5-1 and TRBJ2-2, with D unclear. The CDR3 sequence is 15 residues long. Germline V gene lookup returns CDR1 SGHRS and CDR2 YFSETQ. The V end was cut by 6 bases, the J end by 0 bases, with 12 bases between.